This T cell receptor beta chain emerged from a study of T cell clones after liver transplantation (dated by TCRdb to between 2018 and 2021). Describing the broader study: The samples were obtained from ITN030ST, a randomized trial that attempted immunosuppression withdrawal within 2 years after liver transplantation. Tolerance was defined as complete withdrawal of immunosuppression for at least one year without a rise in liver enzymes beyond twice the upper limit of normal. The study cohort included 8 liver transplant recipients, of whom 3 were classified as tolerant and 5 as non-tolerant. Blood samples were taken pre-transplant, pre-randomization before withdrawal, and post-randomization after full withdrawal or failed withdrawal. As an antigen-independent comparator for donor-reactive sequences, third party-reactive TCRbeta sequences were also identified from pre-transplant MLRs. Subjects received no induction therapy and standard immunosuppression until randomization at 12-24 months post-transplant. Donor-reactive T cell clones were identified using TCRbeta sequencing after a pre-transplant mixed lymphocyte reaction and were then followed in post-transplant blood. Of the eight recipients, three were HCV-positive, while the remaining recipients had been transplanted for non-autoimmune, non-viral indications. Results and caveats for the whole study, not just this receptor: Because allograft tissue specimens were not available, migration of donor-reactive T cells into the graft, rather than deletion, may have occurred. The decline in donor-reactive sequences exceeded the decline in third party-reactive sequences, suggesting partial antigen-specific deletion that was unrelated to withdrawal success. Once repertoire turnover was taken into account, donor-reactive detection showed a significant reduction for CD4 in 7 of 8 subjects and for CD8 in 8 of 8. The conclusions were considered preliminary, being limited by small, heterogeneous patient numbers and non-standardized post-transplant time points. Low numbers of available donor cells limited the measurable donor-reactive repertoire in two subjects. In most of the 8 subjects, regardless of tolerance or HCV status, circulating donor-reactive CD4 TCRbeta sequences dropped significantly post-transplant.

Concerning this clone itself: The clone's antigen remains unknown. Nothing much larger sits one base from this clone, and base qualities are not available.

Using immunoSEQ, frozen genomic DNA was subjected to high-throughput TCRbeta CDR3 sequencing, a process that included PCR amplification, mapping, bias correction and internal controls. Per the authors' processing: Only productive rearrangements were retained, and each unique TCRbeta sequence was defined by its CDR3 nucleotide sequence together with its V and J gene. Donor-reactive sequences required at least 5-fold expansion in CFSE-low cells versus unstimulated pre-transplant cells and at least 0.01% frequency. Minimum frequency thresholds were set for each subject based on the unstimulated sample with the lowest template count, ensuring at least 90% detection power. Jensen-Shannon divergence between the top 1000 TCRbeta sequences post- versus pre-transplant served as the measure of repertoire turnover. Changes in detection of donor-reactive sequences were assessed with two-sided Fisher's exact tests. As stored in TCRdb, this immuneACCESS dataset retains in-frame rearrangements with V and J assigned. A fraction of the clones does not appear; measured against another copy, unresolved V genes explain less than half of the discrepancy, and the remainder lacks a known reason. The D gene and trimming were derived from the DNA, and the V and J assignments and clone size from that table. The sample data list 98,000 or so clones, and 82% of these were observed just once. Clones ranked in the top ten supply 0.8% to 1% of the sample.

Explained via the paper, the time point label denotes: pre-transplant. Thawed unstimulated PBMCs were stained for CD3, CD4 and CD8 and FACS-sorted into CD3+CD4+ and CD3+CD8+ populations. Randomization to immunosuppression withdrawal applied to every one of the 8 studied subjects. The Qiagen DNeasy Blood and Tissue Kit was used to isolate genomic DNA. The CDR3 measures 14 amino acids from cysteine to phenylalanine. The sequence is cut down to CDR3 DNA, 42 bases in frame from base 1. The germline V gene encodes CDR1 SGHNT and CDR2 YYREEE (reference sequence). V lost 0 bases and J lost 5 bases; the stretch between them is 10 bases long.

This TCR came from a human donor who received a liver transplant. The source was CD4+ T cells from blood, collected before liver transplant. This receptor chain uses TRBV5-4 and TRBJ2-3; confidence is insufficient to name the D gene. The CDR3 region has the sequence CASSLGRVGDTQYF. In nucleotides, the sequence is TGTGCCAGCAGCTTGGGAAGGGTTGGAGATACGCAGTATTTT.